The 27 T cell receptor beta chains below all came from one sample that was sequenced in a study of monozygotic twins with inflammatory bowel disease (dated by TCRdb to the late 2010s). Receptor libraries were prepared by 5' RACE. The data were produced on an Illumina HiSeq 2500. Each CDR3 protein sequence appears as one entry after TCRdb reprocessed the reads, and no DNA is included. This sample's table contains some 200,000 distinct CDR3 sequences. Approximately 1.6% of the sample is taken by the ten largest. Sample: blood. All receptors derive from a human donor with ulcerative colitis or Crohn's disease, or a healthy co-twin of an affected twin (not recorded which).

This chain links TRBV19 with TRBJ2-3; TCRdb returns TRBD1, unconfirmable since there is no DNA. Germline V gives CDR1 LNHDA, CDR2 SQIVND (reference sequence). The CDR3 is 15 residues long. CDR3 region: CASSIAPSGGDTQYF.

V usage is TRBV5-1 and J usage is TRBJ1-2. Germline V gene lookup returns CDR1 SGHRS and CDR2 YFSETQ. This CDR3 spans 14 amino acids. CDR3 loop: CASSLDSYGSGYTF.

V usage is TRBV5-1 and J usage is TRBJ2-2; TCRdb calls TRBD1, which cannot be checked without DNA. This CDR3 contains 16 residues. Germline values: CDR1 SGHRS, CDR2 YFSETQ. CDR3 amino acids: CASSWPGQGYTGELFF.

The V and J genes are TRBV12-3 or TRBV12-4 and TRBJ1-4. This CDR3 region has 12 residues. The CDR3 here is CASSRWRGDLFF.

The chain employs TRBV5-1 and TRBJ2-3; the TRBD2 assignment by TCRdb is unverifiable without DNA. CDR3 size: 15 residues. Germline V gene sequence: CDR1 SGHRS, CDR2 YFSETQ. CDR3 protein: CASSSGLGSPDTQYF.

The rearrangement uses TRBV18 and TRBJ2-6; TCRdb's D gene call, TRBD2, goes unchecked for lack of DNA. Germline CDR1 reads KGHSH; CDR2 reads LQKENI. The CDR3 is 18 amino acids. CDR3: CASSPGRGLSSGANVLTF.

The chain combines TRBV20-1 with TRBJ1-4; the TRBD1 assignment by TCRdb is unverifiable without DNA. The CDR3 is 13 residues long. Germline loops: CDR1 DFQATT, CDR2 SNEGSKA (reference sequence). The CDR3 here is CSATGVANEKLFF.

This chain joins TRBV20-1 and TRBJ1-2; TCRdb lists TRBD1, though no DNA is available to test this call. CDR1 and CDR2 from the germline V gene are DFQATT and SNEGSKA (reference sequence). This CDR3 is built from 14 residues. The CDR3 reads CSARDDRGHYGYTF.

This CDR3 reads CASRTSGVGETQYF. This rearrangement joins TRBV5-1 to TRBJ2-5; TCRdb indicates TRBD2, and absent DNA this call remains unverified. CDR3 length: 14 amino acids. Germline V gives CDR1 SGHRS, CDR2 YFSETQ.

This chain uses TRBV6-6 with TRBJ2-1; TCRdb's D call, TRBD2, is unchecked because there is no DNA. This CDR3 spans 14 amino acids. Germline V gene lookup returns CDR1 MNHNY and CDR2 SVGAGI (reference sequence). The chain's CDR3 is CASGAGTSINEQFF.

The chain has TRBV2 and TRBJ2-2; without DNA, the TCRdb call of TRBD1 cannot be checked. The CDR3 has 13 residues. Germline V gives CDR1 SNHLY, CDR2 FYNNEI. The CDR3 sequence: CASTPEGGGELFF.

The gene calls are TRBV7-6 and TRBJ2-3; there is no DNA to check the TCRdb D call of TRBD2. This CDR3 has 18 amino acids. Germline CDR1 SGHVS, CDR2 FNYEAQ. The CDR3 sequence: CASSSPPGVAGSTDTQYF.

This rearrangement joins TRBV20-1 to TRBJ1-5; the D call from TCRdb, TRBD1, cannot be confirmed without DNA. Germline-derived CDR1 and CDR2 are DFQATT and SNEGSKA (reference sequence). CDR3 size: 16 residues. The CDR3 sequence: CSARDLGRGDNQPQHF.

The V call is TRBV7-2, the J call TRBJ2-5; there is no DNA to check the TCRdb D call of TRBD2. This CDR3 spans 15 amino acids. Germline lookup yields CDR1 SGHTA and CDR2 FQGNSA. The CDR3 is CASSLAGTYQETQYF.

The genes are TRBV20-1 and TRBJ1-2; TCRdb returns TRBD1, unconfirmable since there is no DNA. Per germline, CDR1 DFQATT and CDR2 SNEGSKA (reference sequence). The CDR3 runs 12 residues. The CDR3 spells CSAEQGDYGYTF.

The V gene is TRBV12-3 or TRBV12-4, the J gene TRBJ1-2; lacking DNA, the TRBD1 call made by TCRdb goes unchecked. The CDR3 covers 13 residues. CDR3 in amino acids: CASTLKVGAGCTF.

The V gene is TRBV20-1, the J gene TRBJ2-1; the D call of TRBD2 rests on TCRdb alone, since no DNA is present to check it. This CDR3 is built from 15 residues. Looked up from germline, CDR1 is DFQATT and CDR2 is SNEGSKA (reference sequence). Here the CDR3 reads CSATNLGTGGNEQFF.

This sequence joins TRBV20-1 and TRBJ2-3; TCRdb returns TRBD1, unconfirmable since there is no DNA. This CDR3 comprises 14 residues. The V gene's germline CDR1 is DFQATT and CDR2 SNEGSKA (reference sequence). CDR3 in amino acids: CSARDMGGWNTQYF.

The chain combines TRBV12-5 with TRBJ2-3; the D call from TCRdb, TRBD1, cannot be confirmed without DNA. The CDR3 is 16 residues long. Germline CDR1 and CDR2: LGHNT and FRNRAP. The CDR3 sequence is CASARGSSGGTDTQYF.

The chain has TRBV2 and TRBJ2-1; TCRdb designates TRBD1, a call that cannot be tested without DNA. In germline, CDR1 is SNHLY, CDR2 FYNNEI. The CDR3 loop spans 16 amino acids. The chain's CDR3 is CASMASGTGRLNEQFF.

The chain couples TRBV7-6 to TRBJ2-1; there is no DNA to check the TCRdb D call of TRBD2. The CDR3 has 20 residues. CDR1 and CDR2 (germline): SGHVS, FNYEAQ. CDR3 in amino acids: CASSLAGTSGGPSRRLEQFF.

J is TRBJ1-3 and V is TRBV12-3 or TRBV12-4. The CDR3 spans 14 residues. CDR3 sequence: CASSGWVSGNTIYF.

J is TRBJ2-5 and V is TRBV7-2. The CDR3 consists of 15 residues. Germline V CDR1 and CDR2: SGHTA, FQGNSA. The CDR3 region is CASSLARQIQETQYF.

The chain recombines TRBV5-1 with TRBJ2-2; TCRdb outputs TRBD1, but without DNA this stays unchecked. The CDR3 covers 16 residues. Germline V gene data show CDR1 as SGHRS and CDR2 as YFSETQ. The CDR3 protein is CASSLGQGAESGELFF. Full variable domain (rest looked up from reference TRBV5-1 and TRBJ2-2): KAGVTQTPRYLIKTRGQQVTLSCSPISGHRSVSWYQQTPGQGLQFLFEYFSETQRNKGNFPGRFSGRQFSNSRSEMNVSTLELGDSALYLCASSLGQGAESGELFFGEGSRLTVL.

This chain connects TRBV9 to TRBJ2-3; the D call of TRBD2 rests on TCRdb alone, since no DNA is present to check it. This CDR3 is built from 16 residues. Germline V gene data show CDR1 as SGDLS and CDR2 as YYNGEE. CDR3 amino acids: CASSVESGGASDTQYF.

The rearrangement uses TRBV5-1 and TRBJ1-2; with no DNA, the TCRdb D assignment of TRBD1 cannot be verified. The CDR3 is 15 amino acids. CDR1 and CDR2 from the germline V gene are SGHRS and YFSETQ. The CDR3 spells CASSLGLIQGTGYTF. Full variable domain (outside the CDR3, taken from reference TRBV5-1 and TRBJ1-2): KAGVTQTPRYLIKTRGQQVTLSCSPISGHRSVSWYQQTPGQGLQFLFEYFSETQRNKGNFPGRFSGRQFSNSRSEMNVSTLELGDSALYLCASSLGLIQGTGYTFGSGTRLTVV.

This sequence joins TRBV28 and TRBJ2-5; the TRBD2 assignment by TCRdb is unverifiable without DNA. Germline CDR1 is MDHEN and CDR2 is SYDVKM. The length of the CDR3 is 13 residues. CDR3 sequence reads: CASSLLARETQYF.